A selection of T cell receptor beta chains follows, all from one sample in a study of shared clonotypes between healthy human individuals. TCRdb keeps only in-frame clones here, not all; method: immunoSEQ multiplex PCR. The data show about 2 million clones, roughly 95% seen once. Input material: naive CD8+ T cells sorted from blood. Receptor source: a man younger than 30 in good health. CDR3s include the opening cysteine and the closing phenylalanine or tryptophan. Fields, in order: D gene, J gene, V gene, CDR3 protein. The D gene is left open where the match is weak.

>NA|TRBJ1-6|TRBV7-9
CASSTQGRDNSPLHF
>NA|TRBJ1-5|TRBV27
CASSSRAGGANQPQHF
>NA|TRBJ2-1|TRBV6-5
CASRGLTGEQFF
>NA|TRBJ1-1|TRBV28
CASSSRGLHTEAFF
>NA|TRBJ2-7|TRBV11-1
CASSLLESYEQYF
>NA|TRBJ2-7|TRBV19
CASSPHPGPSSYEQYF
>NA|TRBJ2-3|TRBV28
CASRPDLRSTDTQYF
>TRBD2|TRBJ2-3|TRBV5-1
CASSAASGSSTDTQYF
>NA|TRBJ2-7|TRBV9
CASSVGAGGAYEQYF
>TRBD2|TRBJ2-5|TRBV7-8
CASSSPESGVPQETQYF
>NA|TRBJ2-7|TRBV6-5
CASSYRGSTYEQYF
>TRBD2|TRBJ2-7|TRBV27
CASTPLAGGEQYF
>NA|TRBJ1-2|TRBV28
CASSPTGLLGYGYTF
>NA|TRBJ2-2|TRBV7-6
CASSLGSGSGELFF
>TRBD1|TRBJ1-1|TRBV6-5
CASSLLGQGGTEAFF
>NA|TRBJ2-1|TRBV7-6
CASSSPDDRYNEQFF
>TRBD1|TRBJ2-5|TRBV28
CASSLDRGLETQYF
>NA|TRBJ2-2|TRBV19
CASRIRGADGELFF
>NA|TRBJ1-5|TRBV19
CASSRTLDSNQPQHF
>NA|TRBJ1-3|TRBV5-1
CASSLASFSGNTIYF
>NA|TRBJ2-5|TRBV7-2
CASSSSGQETQYF
>NA|TRBJ1-6|TRBV5-1
CASSGEGRGYNSPLHF
>NA|TRBJ1-2|TRBV2
CASSEAHRMVLYGYTF
>NA|TRBJ1-1|TRBV27
CASSLLVGGLPFF
>TRBD2|TRBJ2-1|TRBV2
CASSSSGSYNEQFF
>TRBD1|TRBJ2-7|TRBV10-1
CASAGQGFYEQYF
>TRBD2|TRBJ2-2|TRBV4-3
CASSQGTSWNTGELFF
>NA|TRBJ2-1|TRBV9
CASSPGPQSSYNEQFF
>NA|TRBJ1-5|TRBV25-1
CASNTGIGQPQHF
>NA|TRBJ2-7|TRBV13
CASSLGVVGGARSYEQYF
>NA|TRBJ2-1|TRBV7-6
CASSPGNNEQFF
>NA|TRBJ2-2|TRBV9
CASSDTNTGELFF
>TRBD2|TRBJ2-7|TRBV15
CATRQLAGTYEQYF
>TRBD1|TRBJ2-7|TRBV7-9
CASSLGQGINEQYF
>NA|TRBJ2-5|TRBV2
CASSVSYQETQYF
>TRBD2|TRBJ2-3|TRBV6-1
CASSEVEVLAGGSTDTQYF
>NA|TRBJ2-5|TRBV6-5
CASSYSGSQTETQYF
>TRBD2|TRBJ2-3|TRBV13
CASGPGAGVSDTQYF
>TRBD2|TRBJ2-5|TRBV7-9
CASSLPRLAGIQETQYF
>NA|TRBJ1-1|TRBV27
CASSFGGLSTEAFF
>NA|TRBJ2-7|TRBV11-2
CASSLATEYEQYF
>NA|TRBJ1-4|TRBV20-1
CSAPQKLFF
>NA|TRBJ2-7|TRBV6-5
CASTDVGTTYEQYF
>NA|TRBJ2-7|TRBV4-1
CASSQEPFYEQYF
>NA|TRBJ2-1|TRBV9
CASSGRGNEQFF
>NA|TRBJ2-7|TRBV7-9
CASSLLSGFLSYEQYF
>TRBD1|TRBJ2-3|TRBV15
CATSRDPRDRGEDTQYF
>TRBD1|TRBJ2-3|TRBV2
CASRKGQGGTDTQYF
>TRBD1|TRBJ2-7|TRBV9
CASSVDGTETYEQYF
>NA|TRBJ2-1|TRBV4-1
CASSQDPNRGNEQFF
>NA|TRBJ2-1|TRBV11-2
CASSTTTEQFF
>NA|TRBJ1-1|TRBV16
CASSQLSGINTEAFF
>NA|TRBJ2-3|TRBV7-7
CASSLEAGDTQYF
>NA|TRBJ1-1|TRBV6-5
CASSLQGLNTEAFF
>NA|TRBJ1-1|TRBV11-2
CASRLAGEAFF
>TRBD2|TRBJ2-1|TRBV2
CASSPAGTSGNIPPLYNEQFF
>NA|TRBJ2-5|TRBV30
CAWTYMELRETQYF
>NA|TRBJ1-5|TRBV4-1
CASSQGPHTTGNQPQHF
>NA|TRBJ1-4|TRBV6-5
CASSYSGGAHEKLFF
>NA|TRBJ1-5|TRBV19
CASHQGPGEPQHF